This TCR beta chain was recorded in a study of Ad26.COV2.S vaccination and SARS-CoV-2 variants. Overall study results and limits: Individuals receiving vaccine had higher spike-specific TCR breadth than placebo recipients did.

Note on this clone: Antigen specificity is unknown.

Trimming shortened V by 5 bases and J by 0 bases, and 12 bases separated the two germline ends. The germline V gene encodes CDR1 MDHEN and CDR2 SYDVKM. There are 15 residues in the CDR3. Treatment: roughly 18 received Ad26.COV2.S at low or high dose, single or two shots; roughly five received placebo; per-sample allocation not given. Sampling happened 63 days after the first vaccine or placebo injection. Profiled with immunoSEQ multiplex PCR; TCRdb holds only in-frame clones, not every one. The table includes about 250,000 clones, around 90% detected once. This specimen consisted of peripheral blood, obtained in a trial of Ad26.COV2.S vaccine versus placebo. The chain joins TRBV28 to TRBJ2-3; TRBD2 is a possible D gene (6 bases). This clonotype was sampled from a person between 18 and 65 years old who received the Ad26.COV2.S COVID-19 vaccine or a placebo. CDR3 residues: CASSRSGASTDTQYF. As DNA, the CDR3 is TGTGCCAGCAGTCGTAGCGGAGCTAGCACAGATACGCAGTATTTT.